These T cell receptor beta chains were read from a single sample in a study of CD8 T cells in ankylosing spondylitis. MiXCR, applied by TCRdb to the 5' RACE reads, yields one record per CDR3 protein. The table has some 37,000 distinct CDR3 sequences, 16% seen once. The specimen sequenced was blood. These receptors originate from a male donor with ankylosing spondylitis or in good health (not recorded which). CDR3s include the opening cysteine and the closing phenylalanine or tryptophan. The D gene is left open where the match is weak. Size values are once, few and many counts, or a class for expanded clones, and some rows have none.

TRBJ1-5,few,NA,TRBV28,TGTGCCAGCGGAGGCCTCAGGGGCAATCAGCCCCAGCATTTT,CASGGLRGNQPQHF
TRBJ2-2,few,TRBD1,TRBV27,TGTGCCAGCAGTTTACGGGACAGCTTCACCGGGGAGCTGTTTTTT,CASSLRDSFTGELFF
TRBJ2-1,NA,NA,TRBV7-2,TGTGCCAGCAGCTTCGGGGGGCTGTTGGGTGAGCAGTTCTTC,CASSFGGLLGEQFF
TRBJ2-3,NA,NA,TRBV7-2,TGTGCCAGCAGTTACACCCGGCGAGGCACAGATACGCAGTATTTT,CASSYTRRGTDTQYF
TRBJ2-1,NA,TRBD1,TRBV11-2,TGTGCCAGCGACTCCGGGACAGCCCTTTTCGAGGAGCAGTTCTTC,CASDSGTALFEEQFF
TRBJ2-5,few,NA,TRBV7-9,TGTGCCAGCAGCCCAACAGGGTTGGGAGAGACCCAGTACTTC,CASSPTGLGETQYF
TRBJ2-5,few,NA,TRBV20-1,TGCAGTGCTGGAGGGACAGCCCAAGAGACCCAGTACTTC,CSAGGTAQETQYF
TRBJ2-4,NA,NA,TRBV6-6,TGTGCCAGCAGTTACGCCCCGGGGATGGGGAACATTCAGTACTTC,CASSYAPGMGNIQYF
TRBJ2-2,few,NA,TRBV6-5,TGTGCCAGCAGTTTACGGGAGACCGGGGAGCTGTTTTTT,CASSLRETGELFF
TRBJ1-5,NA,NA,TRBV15,TGTAGCAATCAGCCCCAGCATTTT,CSNQPQHF
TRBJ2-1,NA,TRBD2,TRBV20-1,TGCAGTGCTGGTAGCGGGAGGGCCGTAGTGAATGAGCAGTTCTTC,CSAGSGRAVVNEQFF
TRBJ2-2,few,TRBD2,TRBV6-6,TGTGCCAGCAGTTACGGGACTAGCGGAGATGGCGGGGAGCTGTTTTTT,CASSYGTSGDGGELFF
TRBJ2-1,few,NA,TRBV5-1,TGCGCCAGCAGCTTGGTATTCGGGGGCGGGAACAATGAGCAGTTCTTC,CASSLVFGGGNNEQFF
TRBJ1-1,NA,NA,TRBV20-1,TGCAGTGCTAGAGATGCGTTGAACACTGAAGCTTTCTTT,CSARDALNTEAFF
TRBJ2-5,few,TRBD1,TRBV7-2,TGTGCCAGCAGCTCGGGACAGGTGTACCAAGAGACCCAGTACTTC,CASSSGQVYQETQYF
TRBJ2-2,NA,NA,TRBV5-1,TGCGCCAGCAGCCCCCGATCTAGCGACGGGGAGCTGTTTTTT,CASSPRSSDGELFF
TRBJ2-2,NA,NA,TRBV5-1,TGCGCCAGCAGCTTGGCCGCAGGTACCGGGGAGCTGTTTTTT,CASSLAAGTGELFF
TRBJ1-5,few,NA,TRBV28,TGTGCCATCCGGGACTTAAATAGCAATCAGCCCCAGCATTTT,CAIRDLNSNQPQHF
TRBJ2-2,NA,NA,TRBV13,TGTGCCAGCAGCTTAGGGATGGGGAACACCGGGGAGCTGTTTTTT,CASSLGMGNTGELFF
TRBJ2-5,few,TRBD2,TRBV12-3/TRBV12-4,TGTGCCAGCAGTTTACCTAGCGGAGAGACCCAGTACTTC,CASSLPSGETQYF
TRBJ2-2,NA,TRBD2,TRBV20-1,TGCAGTGCTAGAGACCCATTAGCGGGAGACGCCGGGGAGCTGTTTTTT,CSARDPLAGDAGELFF
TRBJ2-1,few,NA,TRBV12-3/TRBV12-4,TGTGCCAGCAGTTTCCAGGGGACTTACAATGAGCAGTTCTTC,CASSFQGTYNEQFF
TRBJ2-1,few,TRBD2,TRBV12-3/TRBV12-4,TGTGCCAGCAGTGTGGGACTAGCGGGGGTTTATGAGCAGTTCTTC,CASSVGLAGVYEQFF
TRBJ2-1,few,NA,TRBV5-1,TGCGCCAGCAGCCTCGACAGTAGCTCCTACAATGAGCAGTTCTTC,CASSLDSSSYNEQFF
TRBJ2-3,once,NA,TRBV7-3,TGTGCCAGCAGCTTAGGGCCAGACACAGATACGCAGTATTTT,CASSLGPDTDTQYF
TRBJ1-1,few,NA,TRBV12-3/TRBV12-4,TGTGCCAGCAGGGGCACAGTCATGGGGTACACTGAAGCTTTCTTT,CASRGTVMGYTEAFF
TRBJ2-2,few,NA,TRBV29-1,TGCAGCGTTGATGTGGAGAACACCGGGGAGCTGTTTTTT,CSVDVENTGELFF
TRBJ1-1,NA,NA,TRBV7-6,TGTGCCAGCAGCCCCACAGGGCCCAACACTGAAGCTTTCTTT,CASSPTGPNTEAFF
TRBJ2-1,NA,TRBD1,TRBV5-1,TGCGCCAGTAATGGACAGGGGGCCTACAATGAGCAGTTCTTC,CASNGQGAYNEQFF
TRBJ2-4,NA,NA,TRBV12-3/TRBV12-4,TGTGCCAGCAGTTTAAACCGGGACCGAAAAAACATTCAGTACTTC,CASSLNRDRKNIQYF
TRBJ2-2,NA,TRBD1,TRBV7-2,TGTGCCAGCTTGGGGGGACAGGTGAACACCGGGGAGCTGTTTTTT,CASLGGQVNTGELFF
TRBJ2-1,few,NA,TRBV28,TGTGCCAGCAGCCAAGAGGTTGGGACATACAATGAGCAGTTCTTC,CASSQEVGTYNEQFF
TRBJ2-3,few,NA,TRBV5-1,TGCGCCAGCAGCCCCTTGGAGAGCACAGATACGCAGTATTTT,CASSPLESTDTQYF
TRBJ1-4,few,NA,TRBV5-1,TGCGCCACTAAGACCCTGGGGGGGTCTAATGAAAAACTGTTTTTT,CATKTLGGSNEKLFF
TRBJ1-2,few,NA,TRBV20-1,TGCAGTGCTACCCGACAAAAGACGGCTAACTATGGCTACACCTTC,CSATRQKTANYGYTF
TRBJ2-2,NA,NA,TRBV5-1,TGCGCCAGCAGCTTGATGCTAGCTTCCTCGACCGGGGAGCTGTTTTTT,CASSLMLASSTGELFF
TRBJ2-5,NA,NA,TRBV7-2,TGTGCCAGCAGCATAGTTATGCTTGAGACCCAGTACTTC,CASSIVMLETQYF
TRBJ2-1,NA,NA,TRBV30,TGTGCCTGGAGTCCGGGGGTAGCTGGGGATGAGCAGTTCTTC,CAWSPGVAGDEQFF
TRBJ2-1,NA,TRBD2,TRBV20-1,TGCAGTGCTAGGAGCTCCGGGACTAGCGGGGTTGGATACAATGAGCAGTTCTTC,CSARSSGTSGVGYNEQFF
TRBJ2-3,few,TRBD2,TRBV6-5,TGTGCCAGCAGTTACGATGCTAGCGGGGGGTGGGCAGATACGCAGTATTTT,CASSYDASGGWADTQYF
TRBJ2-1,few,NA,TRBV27,TGTGCCAGCGAACCCCGGGGGCTAGATAATGAGCAGTTCTTC,CASEPRGLDNEQFF
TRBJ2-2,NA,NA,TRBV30,TGTGCCTGGAACGGCGCTCCCGGGGAGCTGTTTTTT,CAWNGAPGELFF
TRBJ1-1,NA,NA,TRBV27,TGTGCCAGCAGTCTCAACAGGGTTACTGAAGCTTTCTTT,CASSLNRVTEAFF
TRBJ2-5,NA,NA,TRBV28,TGTGCCAGCAGTAGGACGGGCGGACAGACCCAGTACTTC,CASSRTGGQTQYF